This T cell receptor beta chain was found in a study of blood T cells in healthy people across ages. Study results and caveats: Older individuals had lower TCR beta diversity per million T cells (the decline was roughly linear). Long-lived donors had more naive CD4+ cells and higher diversity than aged donors.

It was with a sample-barcoded 5' primer and a J-beta primer mix that a second PCR of roughly 6 to 12 cycles was run. Tags on each cDNA molecule came from a template-switch adaptor with 12 random nucleotides. TCRdb itself ran the 5' RACE reads through MiXCR, one entry per CDR3 protein. The repertoire has under 2 million distinct CDR3 sequences, around 36% of them found once; the top ten carry about 10%. To note about this clonotype: The target antigen is unknown.

The germline V gene encodes CDR1 LNHDA and CDR2 SQIVND (reference sequence). J gave up 6 bases and V 5 bases, and 6 bases lay outside the gene matches. This CDR3 contains 15 residues. Material: blood. V and J are TRBV19 and TRBJ1-5; 11 positions match TRBD1. The receptor was isolated from a woman in her twenties or thirties in good health. The CDR3 region is CASSRTGQGGQPQHF. CDR3 in DNA: TGTGCCAGTAGTCGTACGGGACAGGGGGGTCAGCCCCAGCATTTT.